Sequencing of this T cell receptor beta chain was carried out in a study of early stage breast cancer tumors. Per the germline V gene, CDR1 is LNHDA and CDR2 is SQIVND (reference sequence). CDR3 size: 15 residues. V lost 3 bases and J lost 4; bases outside the gene matches: 5. TCRdb's table, derived via immunoSEQ multiplex PCR, lists solely in-frame clones and lacks some. The sample lists tens of thousands of clones; about 89% were seen once. What was sequenced was blood. V is TRBV19 and J is TRBJ2-2, with 7 bases matching TRBD2. The sequence was obtained from a person aged 65-85 years with breast cancer. The CDR3 DNA sequence: TGTGCCAGTAGTATTTATCCGGGGGGCACCGGGGAGCTGTTTTTT. Translating it yields CASSIYPGGTGELFF.